This TCR beta chain was retrieved from a study of cytomegalovirus exposure and HLA in healthy donors. The wider study: It was reported in a later analysis that the same platform had been used for the 120 or so validation repertoires as for the 666 first-cohort repertoires.

Comment on this clone: Antigen: not known.

General study findings and limits: A list of 150 to 200 TCR beta chains associated with cytomegalovirus was given. Subsequent analysis showed first-cohort TCR clusters tending to co-occur in more than 90 validation repertoires. Both high specificity and high sensitivity reportedly marked the classifier's diagnosis of cytomegalovirus status.

Some clones are missing from TCRdb's copy, which holds only in-frame ones; the method was immunoSEQ multiplex PCR. The sample includes roughly 50,000 clones, roughly nine tenths of them seen just once. Sequencing input: PBMCs. The TCR was taken from a woman aged 18-29 years in good health and CMV-seropositive.

The CDR3 is CASSDVGEGFNEQFF. CDR3 nucleotide sequence: TGTGCCAGCAGTGACGTGGGGGAGGGTTTCAATGAGCAGTTCTTC. The rearrangement joins TRBV6-4 to TRBJ2-1; 7 nucleotides align to TRBD2. Germline values: CDR1 MRHNA, CDR2 SNTAGT. J gave up 6 bases and V 2 bases, and 7 bases lay outside the gene matches. CDR3 length: 15 residues.